What follows is one T cell receptor (beta chain) and its context. Reanalyzing the 5' RACE reads, TCRdb keeps one entry per CDR3 protein, without DNA. Seen in this sample are about 160,000 distinct CDR3 sequences; the ten most common clones hold around 7.2%. This entry comes from a study of monozygotic twins with inflammatory bowel disease. The CDR3 length is 16 residues. Germline CDR1 reads DFQATT; CDR2 reads SNEGSKA (reference sequence). The TCR sequence derives from a human donor with ulcerative colitis or Crohn's disease, or a healthy co-twin of an affected twin (not recorded which). The chain carries TRBV20-1 and TRBJ2-2; TCRdb designates TRBD1, a call that cannot be tested without DNA. The sequenced sample was blood. The CDR3 spells CSANPPWQANTGELFF.